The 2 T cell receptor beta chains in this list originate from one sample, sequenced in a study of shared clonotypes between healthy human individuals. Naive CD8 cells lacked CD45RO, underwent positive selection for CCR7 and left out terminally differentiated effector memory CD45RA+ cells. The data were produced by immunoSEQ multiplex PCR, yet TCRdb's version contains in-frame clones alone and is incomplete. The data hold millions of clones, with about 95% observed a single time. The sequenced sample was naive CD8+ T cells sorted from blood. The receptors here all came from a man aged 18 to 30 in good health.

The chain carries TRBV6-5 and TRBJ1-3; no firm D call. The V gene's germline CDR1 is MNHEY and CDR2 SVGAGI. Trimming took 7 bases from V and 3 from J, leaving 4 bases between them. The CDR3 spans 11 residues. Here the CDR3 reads CASTVGNTIYF. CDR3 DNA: TGTGCCAGCACCGTTGGAAACACCATATATTTT.

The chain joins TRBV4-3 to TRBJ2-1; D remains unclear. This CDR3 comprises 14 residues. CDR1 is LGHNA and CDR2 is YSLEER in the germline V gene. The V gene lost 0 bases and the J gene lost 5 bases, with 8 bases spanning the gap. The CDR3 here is CASSQEGLHNEQFF. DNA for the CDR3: TGCGCCAGCAGCCAAGAAGGCCTTCACAATGAGCAGTTCTTC.